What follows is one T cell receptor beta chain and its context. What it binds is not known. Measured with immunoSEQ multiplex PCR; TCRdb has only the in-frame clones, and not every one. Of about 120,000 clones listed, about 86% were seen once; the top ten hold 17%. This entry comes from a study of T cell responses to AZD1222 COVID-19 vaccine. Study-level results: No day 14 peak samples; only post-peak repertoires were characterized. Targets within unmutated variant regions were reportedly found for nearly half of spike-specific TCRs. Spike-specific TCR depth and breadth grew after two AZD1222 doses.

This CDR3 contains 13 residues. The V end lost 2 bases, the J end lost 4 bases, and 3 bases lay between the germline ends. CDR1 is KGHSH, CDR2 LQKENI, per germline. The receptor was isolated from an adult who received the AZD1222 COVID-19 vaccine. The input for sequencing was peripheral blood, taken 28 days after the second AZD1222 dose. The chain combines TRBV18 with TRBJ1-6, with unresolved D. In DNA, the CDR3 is TGTGCCAGCTCACCAGGGTATAATTCACCCCTCCACTTT. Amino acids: CASSPGYNSPLHF.